The following is a TCR beta chain sequence with its context. This clonotype has a handful of counts. The specificity of this receptor is unknown. Per-base quality was not reported, and no clone a single base away is much larger than it. All donors were healthy Caucasians. Three pairs of female monozygotic twins, all aged about 18 to 30 years, were included in the twin cohort. Positive isolation kits from Invitrogen were used to isolate CD4+ and CD8+ T cell populations. This sample was taken from a study of identical twins (dated by TCRdb to about 2016). General notes on the study: To test whether fetal clonotypes persist, the study used deep sequencing on TCR alpha and beta repertoires from monozygotic twins, unrelated adults of various ages, and cord blood. To rule out contamination, the twin experiments were replicated at different times with different library preparation protocols. The paper's findings and limits, for the study overall: Abundant cord blood beta clonotypes carried fewer insertions; young adult naive repertoires showed a weaker similar trend, while memory repertoires showed none. In beta out-of-frame sequences, excess twin sharing was weaker, because having fewer shared sequences lowered the signal-to-noise ratio. Out-of-frame TCR alpha sequences shared between twins showed an excess of low generation-probability sequences compared with coincidental sharing between unrelated individuals. Invariant T cells such as MAIT and iNKT could partly confound zero-insertion analyses, although diverse VJ usage argued against such confounding for most clonotypes. Because the same donors could not be followed over many years, the conclusions relied on cross-sectional statistical analysis. In monozygotic twins, out-of-frame TCR alpha sharing was systematically underestimated by recombination models, although the models agreed with sharing between unrelated individuals.

Trimming costs V 6 bases and J 5 bases, and their ends lie 7 bases apart. From its cysteine to its phenylalanine, the CDR3 spans 12 amino acids. The only DNA kept is the CDR3, 36 bases in frame from the first base. Per the germline V gene, MNHEY is the CDR1 and SVGEGT is the CDR2. The library was made by 5' RACE. These reads were obtained on an Illumina HiSeq 2000. A universal primer binding site was introduced by template switching, and a unique molecular identifier was present in the final cDNA, enabling accurate counting of TCR cDNA molecules. Specific primers in the conserved constant-segment region were used to synthesize first-strand cDNA for the TCR alpha and beta chains. Each cDNA library was double barcoded, with a SMART-Mk sample barcode plus Illumina barcodes, to control for contamination. Two successive PCR steps introduced TruSeq adapter sequences along with Illumina sample barcodes. The Illumina HiSeq platform was used with custom primers to sequence TCR alpha and beta cDNA libraries. The published analysis was carried out like this. Unique molecular identifiers were extracted from raw reads with MiGEC, and CDR3 positions were determined with MiXCR. For each individual, recombination models were inferred using an EM algorithm with the repgenHMM and IGoR tools. The tcR package in R was used for shared clonotype analysis, with sharing normalized by the product of cloneset sizes. To study raw recombination free of thymic and clonal selection effects, out-of-frame nonproductive sequences were analyzed. The public reads were quality trimmed at Q25 with fastp and then assembled into clones with MiXCR by TCRdb, keeping productive beta chains. Every entry covers one CDR3 protein and lists the most common genes and DNA from its rows. For this entry, the V and J calls and clone size follow TCRdb and not the study's own pipeline. For this sample the table gives over 500,000 distinct CDR3 sequences, of which about 20% were detected only once. The ten largest clones capture around 1% of the sample.

The same data also contributed to another study, on T cells expressing NK-cell markers. Per the second study: In sorted CD3+CD56+NKG2C+, CD3+CD56+NKG2C- and CD3+CD56-NKG2C+ T-cell subsets from 7 to 9 donors, TCR beta-chain repertoires were profiled. Seven of the eight sequenced donors were HCMV-seropositive and one was HCMV-seronegative. To restrict sorting to alphabetaTCR-expressing T cells, an anti-gammadeltaTCR antibody was added in several experiments. For five or six donors, the dominant CD3+CD56+NKG2C+ clonotypes were among the top 10 CD8+ clonotypes and accounted for 1.0-7.0% of CD8+ T cells. Those dominant clonotypes were again the most abundant among CD3+CD56-NKG2C+ cells in a handful of donors, at about 25-60.1%. Whether the expanded NKG2C-expressing T cell clones were specific for HCMV antigens remained unclear. Randomly selected healthy volunteers, three men and five women, were used as the eight sequenced donors. HCMV-specific IgG was detected in serum with a commercial ELISA kit to determine HCMV serostatus. MIGEC handled demultiplexing of the reads and grouping by UMI, while MiTCR was used to assemble and quantify clonotypes. Only TCR cDNA sequences supported by at least two reads were kept to exclude erroneous sequences. The tcR package was used for downstream repertoire analysis, and clonotypes were matched between fractions using CDR3 nucleotide sequence together with V segment. VDJmatch was used to annotate antigen specificity against VDJdb, with one amino acid substitution in CDR3 permitted.

The chain is assembled from TRBV6-2 or TRBV6-3 and TRBJ1-4, and the D gene may be TRBD1, 5 bases matching. The sample consisted of CD4+ T cells sorted from blood. The sequence came from a woman between 18 and 30 years old in good health. The CDR3 region has the sequence CASSGANEKLFF. At the DNA level, the sequence is TGTGCCAGCAGCGGGGCAAATGAAAAACTGTTTTTT.